One and the same sample provided the 19 T cell receptor beta chains below, sequenced in a study of shared clonotypes between healthy human individuals. Using immunoSEQ multiplex PCR, the repertoire was profiled, and TCRdb retains in-frame clones only, with some absent. The table lists 450,000 to 500,000 clones, 81% of them singletons. The sample taken for sequencing was PBMCs. The receptors derive from a woman in her forties in good health. Some clones in this sample may be carry-over from other donors' samples.

The rearrangement uses TRBV7-2 and TRBJ2-6; 9 nucleotides agree with TRBD1. This CDR3 has 17 amino acids. Germline values: CDR1 SGHTA, CDR2 FQGNSA. Losses at the gene ends were 5 bases for V and 4 bases for J; bases not matched to a gene: 9. The CDR3 loop is CASSQTGTGFGANVLTF. The DNA for the CDR3 is TGTGCCAGCAGCCAAACCGGGACAGGGTTCGGGGCCAACGTCCTGACTTTC.

The chain has TRBV19 and TRBJ1-5; no definite D call. Germline V gene data show CDR1 as LNHDA and CDR2 as SQIVND (reference sequence). V was clipped by 8 bases and J by 5 bases, with 16 bases between them. CDR3 length: 14 residues. Written as DNA, the CDR3 is TGTGCCAGTCAGGCCTTCAGGAGGGATCAGCCCCAGCATTTT. It specifies CASQAFRRDQPQHF.

The genes are TRBV10-3 and TRBJ2-1; either TRBD1 or TRBD2 may supply D (5 bases each). Deletions cut 9 bases from V and 9 bases from J, with 15 bases between. This CDR3 contains 12 residues. Germline-derived CDR1 and CDR2 are ENHRY and SYGVKD. The CDR3 DNA follows: TGTGCCATTGCCACTAGGGGCGGTGAGCAGTTCTTC. Protein: CAIATRGGEQFF.

V is TRBV14 and J is TRBJ2-1; TRBD1 aligns across 7 bases. Germline loops: CDR1 SGHDN, CDR2 FVKESK. Germline trimming cut 6 bases from V and 6 bases from J; bases unmatched to any gene: 11. There are 15 residues in the CDR3. CDR3 DNA: TGTGCCAGCAGAAAACAGGGGACCCTCCTCAATGAGCAGTTCTTC. As protein: CASRKQGTLLNEQFF. The complete variable domain, with remaining parts taken from reference TRBV14 and TRBJ2-1, reads EAGVTQFPSHSVIEKGQTVTLRCDPISGHDNLYWYRRVMGKEIKFLLHFVKESKQDESGMPNNRFLAERTGGTYSTLKVQPAELEDSGVYFCASRKQGTLLNEQFFGPGTRLTVL.

This chain uses TRBV9 with TRBJ2-4, with D possibly matching TRBD2 (6 bases). The length of the CDR3 is 17 residues. Germline V lookup: CDR1 SGDLS, CDR2 YYNGEE. Trimming removed 0 bases from V and 4 bases from J, with 17 bases in between. The DNA of the CDR3 is TGTGCCAGCAGCGTAGGGAGTCCGAATGGGGGGAAAAACATTCAGTACTTC. It codes for CASSVGSPNGGKNIQYF.

V usage is TRBV11-2 and J usage is TRBJ1-1; D may be TRBD1 (5 bases). From germline, CDR1 is SGHAT and CDR2 FQNNGV. The CDR3 consists of 13 residues. Deletions cut 5 bases from V and 7 bases from J, with 14 bases between. CDR3 protein: CASSPGTGDEAFF. CDR3 nucleotide sequence: TGTGCCAGCAGCCCAGGGACGGGCGATGAAGCTTTCTTT.

Regarding this clone: Since a much larger clone is just one base distant, this may be a read error. The rearrangement uses TRBV19 and TRBJ2-7, with 14 bases matching TRBD2. Germline V gene lookup returns CDR1 LNHDA and CDR2 SQIVND (reference sequence). The CDR3 is 16 residues long. CDR3 region: CASSRGTSGSSYVQYF. Written as DNA, the CDR3 is TGTGCCAGTAGTAGAGGGACTAGCGGGAGCTCCTACGTGCAGTACTTC.

The chain employs TRBV6-5 and TRBJ1-4, with D perhaps TRBD1 (5 bases). Per the germline V gene, CDR1 is MNHEY and CDR2 is SVGAGI. V gave up 6 bases and J gave up 0 bases, with 11 bases separating them. CDR3 size: 15 residues. Here the CDR3 reads CASRPGLSTNEKLFF. The DNA for the CDR3 is TGTGCCAGCAGACCGGGACTTTCAACTAATGAAAAACTGTTTTTT.

This chain links TRBV2 with TRBJ1-3; tentatively, D is TRBD1 (6 bases). Germline V gives CDR1 SNHLY, CDR2 FYNNEI. V was pared by 1 base and J by 5 bases, with 12 bases between. The CDR3 totals 15 residues. CDR3 coding DNA: TGTGCCAGCAGTGAAGTGTCAGGGGAGCGAAACACCATATATTTT. Translating gives CASSEVSGERNTIYF.

This clone was detected only a few times. The chain is built from TRBV12-5 and TRBJ2-5, with D tentatively TRBD1 or TRBD2 (5 bases each). The CDR3 sequence is 14 residues long. Germline CDR1 LGHNT, CDR2 FRNRAP. V was trimmed by 6 bases and J by 4 bases, leaving 15 bases between them. In nucleotides, the CDR3 is TGTGCTAGTGGCGGGGACGCTCAACGAGAGACCCAGTACTTC. This sequence encodes CASGGDAQRETQYF.

The J gene is TRBJ1-3, the V gene TRBV9, with 7 bases that match TRBD1. The CDR3 has 17 amino acids. Germline assignment: CDR1 SGDLS and CDR2 YYNGEE. The junction had 12 bases not matched to a gene; V was cut back by 3 bases and J by 3 bases. CDR3 residues: CASSGRGDRLFGNTIYF. The CDR3 DNA reads as TGTGCCAGCAGCGGGAGGGGGGACAGATTGTTTGGAAACACCATATATTTT.

This clone was observed a single time. The chain uses TRBV6-7 and TRBJ1-5, with D possibly matching TRBD1 (6 bases). TRBV6-7 qualifies as an ORF whose function is uncertain. V was clipped by 11 bases and J by 3 bases, with 14 bases between them. The length of the CDR3 is 13 residues. CDR3 DNA sequence: TGTGCCTGCCGGGACAAGGTCAATCAGCCCCAGCATTTT. Its translation: CACRDKVNQPQHF.

Concerning this clone itself: A far larger clone is off by one base, so a read error is likely. The same CDR3 is also encoded by other DNA sequences in this sample. This sequence joins TRBV30 and TRBJ2-5, with TRBD2 matching over 12 bases. The germline V gene encodes CDR1 GTSNPN and CDR2 SVGIG (reference sequence). This CDR3 contains 13 residues. CDR3 residues: CAWSRLAGETQYF. As DNA, the CDR3 is TGTGCCTGGAGTCGACTAGCGGGAGAGACACAGTACTTC.

V usage is TRBV2 and J usage is TRBJ1-1; D perhaps matches TRBD1 (5 bases). Trimming removed 7 bases at V and 7 bases at J, with 16 bases between. Germline V lookup: CDR1 SNHLY, CDR2 FYNNEI. This CDR3 contains 13 residues. CDR3 amino acids: CASTARGYDEAFF. CDR3 bases: TGTGCCAGCACTGCGCGGGGGTACGATGAAGCTTTCTTT.

This clone was counted a few times. This rearrangement joins TRBV4-1 to TRBJ1-5, with D maybe TRBD1 (6 bases). The CDR3 contains 16 residues. CDR1 and CDR2 (germline): MGHRA, YSYEKL. With 0 bases removed from V and 3 bases from J, the gap between germline ends came to 12 bases. CDR3 DNA: TGCGCCAGCAGCCAAGAGGGGGGGCTGTACAATCAGCCCCAGCATTTT. This codes for CASSQEGGLYNQPQHF.

Comment on this clone: Different DNA sequences within this sample yield the same CDR3. This chain's CDR3 is CAWSVQGGKNIQYF. CDR3 sequence (DNA): TGTGCCTGGAGTGTACAGGGTGGGAAAAACATTCAGTACTTC. The chain is built from TRBV30 and TRBJ2-4; D is perhaps TRBD1 (6 bases). Trimming removed 0 bases at V and 4 bases at J, with 10 bases between. This CDR3 is 14 amino acids long. The germline V gene has CDR1 GTSNPN and CDR2 SVGIG (reference sequence). The entire variable domain, with the rest obtained from reference TRBV30 and TRBJ2-4, is as follows: SQTIHQWPATLVQPVGSPLSLECTVEGTSNPNLYWYRQAAGRGLQLLFYSVGIGQISSEVPQNLSASRPQDRQFILSSKKLLLSDSGFYLCAWSVQGGKNIQYFGAGTRLSVL.

The chain joins TRBV29-1 to TRBJ1-2, with D possibly matching TRBD1 (5 bases). Germline loops: CDR1 SQVTM, CDR2 ANQGSEA. The ends were cut back, 6 bases at V and 4 bases at J, with 21 bases in the middle. The CDR3 is 15 amino acids. For the CDR3, the DNA is TGCAGCGTAGCCGCAAGGTCCAGGGAAGCCTATGGCTACACCTTC. This codes for CSVAARSREAYGYTF.

The sample holds one count of this clone. A far more abundant clone sits one base away, making this likely a read error. This same CDR3 is encoded by further DNA sequences in the sample. The chain recombines TRBV6-1 with TRBJ2-1; 10 bases fit TRBD1. Per the germline V gene, CDR1 is MNHNS and CDR2 is SASEGT. There are 15 residues in the CDR3. This CDR3 reads CASSEEGQGYNEQFF. The CDR3 bases are TGTGCCAGCAGTGAAGAGGGACAGGGGTACAACGAGCAGTTCTTC.

The gene calls are TRBV5-1 and TRBJ1-2, with D possibly TRBD1 on 6 matching bases. V lost 4 bases and J 4 bases, leaving 11 bases between the germline ends. The germline V gene has CDR1 SGHRS and CDR2 YFSETQ. The CDR3 contains 13 residues. Written as DNA, the CDR3 is TGCGCCAGCAGCCCGGACAGCACCTATGGCTACACCTTC. Its translation: CASSPDSTYGYTF.